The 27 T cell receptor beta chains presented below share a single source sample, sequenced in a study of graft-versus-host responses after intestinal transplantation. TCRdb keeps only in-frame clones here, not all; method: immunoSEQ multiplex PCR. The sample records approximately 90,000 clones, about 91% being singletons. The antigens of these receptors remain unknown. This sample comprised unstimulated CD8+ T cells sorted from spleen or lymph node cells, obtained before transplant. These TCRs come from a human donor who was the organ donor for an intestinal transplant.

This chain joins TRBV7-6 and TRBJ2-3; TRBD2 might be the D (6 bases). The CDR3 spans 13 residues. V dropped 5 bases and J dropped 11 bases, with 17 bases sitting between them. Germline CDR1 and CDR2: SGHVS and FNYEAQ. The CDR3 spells CASSRTEGGEQYF. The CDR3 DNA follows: TGTGCCAGCAGCCGAACCGAGGGAGGAGAGCAGTATTTT.

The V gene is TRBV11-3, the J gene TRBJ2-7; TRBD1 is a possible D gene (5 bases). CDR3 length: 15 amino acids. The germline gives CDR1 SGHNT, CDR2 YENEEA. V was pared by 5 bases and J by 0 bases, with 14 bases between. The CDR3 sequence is CASSPRTRGSYEQYF. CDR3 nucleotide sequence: TGTGCCAGCAGCCCCAGGACAAGGGGCTCCTACGAGCAGTACTTC.

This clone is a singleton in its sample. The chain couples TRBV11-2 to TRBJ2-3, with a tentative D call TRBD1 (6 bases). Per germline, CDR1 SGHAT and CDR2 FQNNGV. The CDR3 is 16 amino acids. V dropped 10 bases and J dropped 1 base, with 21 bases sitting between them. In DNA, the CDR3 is TGTGCCACCGTAAACAGGGCAAGAGGCGGCACAGATACGCAGTATTTT. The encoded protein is CATVNRARGGTDTQYF.

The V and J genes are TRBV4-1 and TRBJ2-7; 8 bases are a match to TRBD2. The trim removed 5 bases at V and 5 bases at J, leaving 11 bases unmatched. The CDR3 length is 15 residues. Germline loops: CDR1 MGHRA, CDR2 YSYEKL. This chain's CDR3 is CASSSPGREVNEQYF. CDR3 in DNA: TGCGCCAGCAGCTCCCCTGGGCGGGAGGTTAACGAGCAGTACTTC.

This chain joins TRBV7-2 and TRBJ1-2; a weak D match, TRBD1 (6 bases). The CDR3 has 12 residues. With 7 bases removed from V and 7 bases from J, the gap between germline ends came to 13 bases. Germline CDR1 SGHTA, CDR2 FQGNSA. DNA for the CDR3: TGTGCCAGCACAAAGGGGGGCACTGGCTACACCTTC. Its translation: CASTKGGTGYTF.

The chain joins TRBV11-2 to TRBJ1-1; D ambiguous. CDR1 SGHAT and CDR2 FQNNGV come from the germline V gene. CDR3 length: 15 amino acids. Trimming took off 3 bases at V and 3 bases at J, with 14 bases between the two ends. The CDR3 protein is CASSLGRAVHTEAFF. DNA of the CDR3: TGTGCCAGCAGCTTGGGTCGGGCCGTACACACTGAAGCTTTCTTT. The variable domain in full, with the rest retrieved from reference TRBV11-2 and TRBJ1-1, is EAGVAQSPRYKIIEKRQSVAFWCNPISGHATLYWYQQILGQGPKLLIQFQNNGVVDDSQLPKDRFSAERLKGVDSTLKIQPAKLEDSAVYLCASSLGRAVHTEAFFGQGTRLTVV.

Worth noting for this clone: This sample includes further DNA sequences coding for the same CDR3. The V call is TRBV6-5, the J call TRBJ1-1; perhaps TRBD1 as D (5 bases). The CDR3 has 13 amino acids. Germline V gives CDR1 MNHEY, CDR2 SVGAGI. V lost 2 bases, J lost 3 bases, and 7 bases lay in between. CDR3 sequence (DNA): TGTGCCAGCAGTTACGGCAGGGACACTGAAGCTTTCTTT. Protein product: CASSYGRDTEAFF.

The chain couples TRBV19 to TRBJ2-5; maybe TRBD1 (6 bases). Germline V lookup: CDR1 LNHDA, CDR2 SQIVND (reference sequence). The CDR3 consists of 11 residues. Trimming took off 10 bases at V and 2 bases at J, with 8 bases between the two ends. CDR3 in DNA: TGTGCCACTCAGGGGCAAGAGACCCAGTACTTC. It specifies CATQGQETQYF.

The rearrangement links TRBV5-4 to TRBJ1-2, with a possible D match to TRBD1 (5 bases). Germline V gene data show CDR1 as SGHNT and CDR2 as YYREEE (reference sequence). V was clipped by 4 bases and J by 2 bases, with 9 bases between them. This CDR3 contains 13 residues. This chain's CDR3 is CASSTGQNYGYTF. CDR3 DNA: TGTGCCAGCAGCACCGGACAAAACTATGGCTACACCTTC.

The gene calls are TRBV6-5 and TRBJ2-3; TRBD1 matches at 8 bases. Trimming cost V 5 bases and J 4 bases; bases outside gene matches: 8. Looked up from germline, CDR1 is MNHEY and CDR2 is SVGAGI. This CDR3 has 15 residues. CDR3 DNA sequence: TGTGCCAGCAGTCTTCAGGGGGCGACGGCAGATACGCAGTATTTT. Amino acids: CASSLQGATADTQYF.

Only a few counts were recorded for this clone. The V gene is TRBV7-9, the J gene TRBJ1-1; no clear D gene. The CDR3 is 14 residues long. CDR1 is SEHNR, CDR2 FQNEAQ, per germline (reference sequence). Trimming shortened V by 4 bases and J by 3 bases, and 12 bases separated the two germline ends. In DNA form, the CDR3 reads TGTGCCAGCAGCTCACCCTGGGCGGACACTGAAGCTTTCTTT. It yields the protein CASSSPWADTEAFF.

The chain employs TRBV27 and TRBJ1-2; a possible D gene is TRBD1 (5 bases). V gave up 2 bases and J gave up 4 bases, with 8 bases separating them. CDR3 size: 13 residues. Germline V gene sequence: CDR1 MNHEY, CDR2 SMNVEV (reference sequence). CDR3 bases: TGTGCCAGCAGTTTAGGGGCGGGCTATGGCTACACCTTC. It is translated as CASSLGAGYGYTF.

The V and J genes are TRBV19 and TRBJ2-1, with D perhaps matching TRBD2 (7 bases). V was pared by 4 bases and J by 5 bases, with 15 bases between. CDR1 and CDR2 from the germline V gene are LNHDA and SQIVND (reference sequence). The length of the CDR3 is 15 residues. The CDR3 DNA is TGTGCCAGTAGTACTCTAGGGGGGAGGGACAATGAGCAGTTCTTC. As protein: CASSTLGGRDNEQFF.

The CDR3 loop is CASSDPPGTSGVRSYEQYF. As DNA, the CDR3 is TGTGCCAGCAGTGACCCCCCCGGAACTAGCGGGGTCCGCTCCTACGAGCAGTACTTC. V is TRBV2 and J is TRBJ2-5, with 10 bases fitting TRBD2. Near its end, the DNA agrees better with TRBJ2-7, so the J call may be wrong. Germline assignment: CDR1 SNHLY and CDR2 FYNNEI. The CDR3 is 19 amino acids.

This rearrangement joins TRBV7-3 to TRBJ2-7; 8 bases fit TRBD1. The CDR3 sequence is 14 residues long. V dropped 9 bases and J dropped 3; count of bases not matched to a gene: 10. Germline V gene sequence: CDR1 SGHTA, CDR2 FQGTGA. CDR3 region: CARIDRGIGYEQYF. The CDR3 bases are TGTGCCAGAATAGACAGGGGAATCGGCTACGAGCAGTACTTC.

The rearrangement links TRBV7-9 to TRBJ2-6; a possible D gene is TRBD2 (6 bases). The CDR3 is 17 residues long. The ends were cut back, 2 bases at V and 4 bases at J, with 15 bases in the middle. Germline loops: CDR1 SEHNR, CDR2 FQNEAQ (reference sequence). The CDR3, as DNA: TGTGCCAGCAGCTTAAACGGGAGACCTTGGGGGGCCAACGTCCTGACTTTC. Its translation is CASSLNGRPWGANVLTF.

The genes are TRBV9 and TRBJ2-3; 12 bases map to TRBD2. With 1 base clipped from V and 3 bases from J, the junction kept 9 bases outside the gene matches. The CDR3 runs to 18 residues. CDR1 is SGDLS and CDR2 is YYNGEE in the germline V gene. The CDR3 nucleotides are TGTGCCAGCAGCGTAAAGCGAGGACTAGCGGGAATAACAGATACGCAGTATTTT. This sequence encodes CASSVKRGLAGITDTQYF.

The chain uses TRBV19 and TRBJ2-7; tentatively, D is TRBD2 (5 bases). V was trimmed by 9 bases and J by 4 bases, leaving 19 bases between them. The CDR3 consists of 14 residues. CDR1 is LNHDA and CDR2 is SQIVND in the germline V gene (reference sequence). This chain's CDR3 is CASQGLEGNYEQYF. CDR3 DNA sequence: TGTGCCAGCCAAGGACTGGAAGGAAATTACGAGCAGTACTTC.

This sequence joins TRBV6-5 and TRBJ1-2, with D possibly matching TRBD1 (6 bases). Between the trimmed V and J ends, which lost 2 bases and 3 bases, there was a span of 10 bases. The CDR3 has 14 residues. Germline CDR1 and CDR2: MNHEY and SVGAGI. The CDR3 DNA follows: TGTGCCAGCAGTTACGGGACACCGGACTATGGCTACACCTTC. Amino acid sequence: CASSYGTPDYGYTF.

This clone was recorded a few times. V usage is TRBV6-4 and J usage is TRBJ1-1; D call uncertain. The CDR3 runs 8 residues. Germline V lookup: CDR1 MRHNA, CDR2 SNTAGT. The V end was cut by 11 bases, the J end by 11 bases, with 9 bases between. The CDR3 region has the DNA TGTGCCCTATGGCGGGCTTTCTTT. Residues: CALWRAFF.

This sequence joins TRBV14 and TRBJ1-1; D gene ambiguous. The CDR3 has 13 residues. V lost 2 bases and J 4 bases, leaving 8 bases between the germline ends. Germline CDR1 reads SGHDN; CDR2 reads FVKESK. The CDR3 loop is CASSQRRSTEAFF. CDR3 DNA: TGTGCCAGCAGCCAACGGCGTAGCACTGAAGCTTTCTTT.

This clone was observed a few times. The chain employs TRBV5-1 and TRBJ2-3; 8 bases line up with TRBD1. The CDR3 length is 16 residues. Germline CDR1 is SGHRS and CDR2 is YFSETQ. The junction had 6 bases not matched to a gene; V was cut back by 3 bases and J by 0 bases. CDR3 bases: TGCGCCAGCAGCTCGGACAGGGAAGATAGCACAGATACGCAGTATTTT. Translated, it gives CASSSDREDSTDTQYF.

This CDR3 is CASSFPRRGGTDTQYF. In DNA, the CDR3 is TGTGCCAGCAGCTTCCCTCGGAGGGGCGGCACAGATACGCAGTATTTT. The V and J genes are TRBV7-2 and TRBJ2-3; weak D call: TRBD2 (6 bases). The ends were cut back, 3 bases at V and 1 base at J, with 14 bases in the middle. Germline CDR1 is SGHTA and CDR2 is FQGNSA. The CDR3 sequence is 16 residues long. Filled out from reference TRBV7-2 and TRBJ2-3, the complete variable domain reads GAGVSQSPSNKVTEKGKDVELRCDPISGHTALYWYRQSLGQGLEFLIYFQGNSAPDKSGLPSDRFSAERTGGSVSTLTIQRTQQEDSAVYLCASSFPRRGGTDTQYFGPGTRLTVL.

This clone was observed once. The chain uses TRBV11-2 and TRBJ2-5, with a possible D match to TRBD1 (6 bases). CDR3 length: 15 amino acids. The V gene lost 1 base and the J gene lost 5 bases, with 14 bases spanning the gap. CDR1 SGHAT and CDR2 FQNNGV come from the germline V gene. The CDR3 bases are TGTGCCAGCAGCTTAGGGACAGTTCTGGGGGAGACCCAGTACTTC. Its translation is CASSLGTVLGETQYF.

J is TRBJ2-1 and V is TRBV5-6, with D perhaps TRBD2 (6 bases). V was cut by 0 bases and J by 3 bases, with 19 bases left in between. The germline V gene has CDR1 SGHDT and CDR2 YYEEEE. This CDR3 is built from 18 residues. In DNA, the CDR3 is TGTGCCAGCAGCTTGGTAGGACTACACGGAATTCTCTACAATGAGCAGTTCTTC. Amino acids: CASSLVGLHGILYNEQFF. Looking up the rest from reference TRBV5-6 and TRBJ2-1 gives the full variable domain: DAGVTQSPTHLIKTRGQQVTLRCSPKSGHDTVSWYQQALGQGPQFIFQYYEEEERQRGNFPDRFSGHQFPNYSSELNVNALLLGDSALYLCASSLVGLHGILYNEQFFGPGTRLTVL.

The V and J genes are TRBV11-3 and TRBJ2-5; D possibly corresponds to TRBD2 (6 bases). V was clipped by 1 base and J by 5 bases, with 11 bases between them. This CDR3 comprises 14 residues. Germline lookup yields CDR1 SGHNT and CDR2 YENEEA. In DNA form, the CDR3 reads TGTGCCAGCAGCTTAGCGGTAGGAGGGGAGACCCAGTACTTC. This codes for CASSLAVGGETQYF.

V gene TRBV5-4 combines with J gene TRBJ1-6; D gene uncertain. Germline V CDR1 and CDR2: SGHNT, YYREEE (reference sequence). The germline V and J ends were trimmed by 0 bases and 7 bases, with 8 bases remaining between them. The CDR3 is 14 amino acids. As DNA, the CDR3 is TGTGCCAGCAGCTTGGTGTCAGGAAATTCACCCCTCCACTTT. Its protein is CASSLVSGNSPLHF.